This TCR beta chain derives from a study of T cell responses to AZD1222 COVID-19 vaccine. Study context: The analysis combined second doses at about 4 or about 12 weeks.

Looked up from germline, CDR1 is SGHAT and CDR2 is FQNNGV. V trimming: 4 bases; J trimming: 2 bases; junction bases outside the gene matches: 3. The CDR3 sequence is 16 residues long. Assay used: immunoSEQ multiplex PCR; TCRdb lists only in-frame clones, some missing. The table shows approximately 80,000 clones, with more than 75% occurring only once. Sequenced material: peripheral blood, taken on day 0 of AZD1222 vaccination. The rearrangement joins TRBV11-2 to TRBJ2-7; TRBD2 agrees at 15 bases. The TCR was taken from an adult in good health. CDR3 sequence (DNA): TGTGCCAGCAGCTCAGGGACTAGCGGGGGGACCTACGAGCAGTACTTC. Protein sequence: CASSSGTSGGTYEQYF.